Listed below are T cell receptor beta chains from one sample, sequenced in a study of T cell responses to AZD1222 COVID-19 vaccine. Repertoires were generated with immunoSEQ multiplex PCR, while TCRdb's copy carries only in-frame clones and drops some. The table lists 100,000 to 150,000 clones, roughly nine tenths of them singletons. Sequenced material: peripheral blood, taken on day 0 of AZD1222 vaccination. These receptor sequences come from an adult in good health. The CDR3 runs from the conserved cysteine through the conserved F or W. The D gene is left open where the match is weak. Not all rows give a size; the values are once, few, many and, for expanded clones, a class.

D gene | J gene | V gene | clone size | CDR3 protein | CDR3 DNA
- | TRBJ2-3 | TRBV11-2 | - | CASSPVASTDTQYF | TGTGCCAGCAGCCCCGTCGCCAGCACAGATACGCAGTATTTT
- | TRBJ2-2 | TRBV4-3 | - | CASSQMSLGGREDTGELFF | TGCGCCAGCAGCCAGATGAGCTTAGGGGGGAGAGAGGACACCGGGGAGCTGTTTTTT
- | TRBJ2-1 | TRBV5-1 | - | CASSPQTSSYNEQFF | TGCGCCAGCAGCCCGCAAACGAGCTCCTACAATGAGCAGTTCTTC
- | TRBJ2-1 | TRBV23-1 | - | CASSQIHWLAGRNEQFF | TGCGCCAGCAGTCAAATACATTGGCTAGCCGGTCGCAATGAGCAGTTCTTC
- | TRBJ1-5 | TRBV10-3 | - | CAISEQGGGNQPQHF | TGTGCCATCAGTGAGCAGGGTGGTGGAAATCAGCCCCAGCATTTT
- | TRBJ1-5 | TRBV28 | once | CASSTGTISNQPQHF | TGTGCCAGCAGCACAGGGACCATTAGCAATCAGCCCCAGCATTTT
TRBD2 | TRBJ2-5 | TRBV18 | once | CASSPPAAGVGETQYF | TGTGCCAGCTCACCACCAGCCGCGGGAGTAGGAGAGACCCAGTACTTC
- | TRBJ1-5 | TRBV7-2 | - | CASSVSGSHQPQHF | TGTGCCAGCAGCGTCTCAGGGTCTCATCAGCCCCAGCATTTT
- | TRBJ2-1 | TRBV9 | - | CASSVGSGPSYNEQFF | TGTGCCAGCAGCGTTGGAAGCGGTCCTTCCTACAATGAGCAGTTCTTC
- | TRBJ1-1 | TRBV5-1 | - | CASSLLGTVNTEAFF | TGCGCCAGCAGCTTGCTAGGGACGGTGAACACTGAAGCTTTCTTT
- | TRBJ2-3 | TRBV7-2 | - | CASSLTRLSTDTQYF | TGTGCCAGCAGCTTGACCAGACTTAGCACAGATACGCAGTATTTT
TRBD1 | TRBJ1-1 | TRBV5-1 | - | CASSGTGDTEAFF | TGCGCCAGCAGCGGGACAGGGGACACTGAAGCTTTCTTT
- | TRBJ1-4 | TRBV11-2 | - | CASSFSSGGLFF | TGTGCCAGCAGCTTCTCGTCGGGGGGACTGTTTTTT
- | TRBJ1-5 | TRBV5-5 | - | CASSSEGQPQHF | TGTGCCAGCAGCTCCGAGGGGCAGCCCCAGCATTTT
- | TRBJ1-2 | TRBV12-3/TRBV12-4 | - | CASSLARGAGYTF | TGTGCCAGCAGTTTAGCGCGTGGGGCTGGCTACACCTTC
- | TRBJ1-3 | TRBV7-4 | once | CASSQRTGTIATERNTIYF | TGTGCCAGCAGTCAACGTACGGGGACTATCGCCACTGAAAGAAACACCATATATTTT
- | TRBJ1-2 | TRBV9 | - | CASSTGSGFYGYTF | TGTGCCAGCAGCACCGGGAGTGGCTTTTATGGCTACACCTTC
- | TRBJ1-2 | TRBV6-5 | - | CATSDPGGYGYTF | TGTGCCACCAGCGACCCGGGAGGGTATGGCTACACCTTC
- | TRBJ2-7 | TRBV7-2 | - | CASSLGGGTGEQYF | TGTGCCAGCAGCTTAGGTGGGGGAACGGGCGAGCAGTACTTC
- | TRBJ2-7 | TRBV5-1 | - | CASSLGTDRSYEQYF | TGCGCCAGCAGCTTGGGGACAGACCGATCCTACGAGCAGTACTTC
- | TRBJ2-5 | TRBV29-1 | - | CSARAQGETQYF | TGCAGCGCGCGGGCGCAGGGAGAGACCCAGTACTTC
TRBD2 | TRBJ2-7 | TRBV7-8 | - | CASSLVPSGANYEQYF | TGTGCCAGCAGCTTAGTCCCTAGCGGGGCCAACTACGAGCAGTACTTC
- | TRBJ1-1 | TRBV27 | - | CASSLGPTTEAFF | TGTGCCAGCAGTTTAGGGCCCACAACTGAAGCTTTCTTT
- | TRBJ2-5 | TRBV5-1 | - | CASSLGRGQETQYF | TGCGCCAGCAGCTTGGGGCGGGGCCAAGAGACCCAGTACTTC
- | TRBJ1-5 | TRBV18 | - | CASSPPSEPQHF | TGTGCCAGCTCACCGCCGAGTGAGCCCCAGCATTTT
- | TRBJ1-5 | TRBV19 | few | CASSENSGSQSQHF | TGTGCCAGTAGTGAGAACTCCGGGTCCCAGTCCCAGCATTTT
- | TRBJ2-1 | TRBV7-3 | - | CASSPQGTYNEQFF | TGTGCCAGCAGCCCCCAGGGAACCTACAATGAGCAGTTCTTC
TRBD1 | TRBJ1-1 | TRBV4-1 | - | CASSPQDRGGTEAFF | TGCGCCAGCAGTCCCCAAGACAGGGGCGGCACTGAAGCTTTCTTT
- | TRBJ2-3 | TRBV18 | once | CASSPPGALIRTDTQYF | TGTGCCAGCTCACCACCGGGCGCGCTAATACGCACAGATACGCAGTATTTT
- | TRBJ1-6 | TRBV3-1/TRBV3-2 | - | CASSRAGMVGPRVSPLHF | TGTGCCAGCAGTCGAGCGGGGATGGTGGGCCCTAGGGTTTCACCCCTCCACTTT
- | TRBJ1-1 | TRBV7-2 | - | CASSLIGGTTEAFF | TGTGCCAGCAGCTTAATTGGCGGGACCACTGAAGCTTTCTTT
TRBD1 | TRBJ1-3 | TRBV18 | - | CASSPLGTGKAGNTIYF | TGTGCCAGCTCACCACTTGGGACAGGGAAGGCTGGAAACACCATATATTTT
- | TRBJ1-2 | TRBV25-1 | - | CASSERGPAGYTF | TGTGCCAGCAGTGAAAGAGGTCCAGCCGGCTACACCTTC
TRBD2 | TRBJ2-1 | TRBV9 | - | CASSPSGGVNVEQFF | TGTGCCAGCAGCCCTAGCGGGGGGGTCAATGTTGAGCAGTTCTTC
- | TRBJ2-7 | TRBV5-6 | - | CASSFRQEQYF | TGTGCCAGCAGCTTTCGACAAGAGCAGTACTTC
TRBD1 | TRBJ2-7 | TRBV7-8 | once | CASSRDRGDTYEQYF | TGTGCCAGCAGCCGGGACAGGGGGGATACCTACGAGCAGTACTTC
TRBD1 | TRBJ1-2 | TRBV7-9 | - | CASSSGQGGYGYTF | TGTGCCAGCAGCTCAGGACAGGGGGGCTATGGCTACACCTTC
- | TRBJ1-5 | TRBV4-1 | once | CASSQDRRTQPQHF | TGCGCCAGCAGCCAAGATCGGAGGACTCAGCCCCAGCATTTT
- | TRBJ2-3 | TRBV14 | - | CVMGSTSDSSTDTQYF | TGTGTGATGGGGTCCACATCCGACTCTAGCACAGATACGCAGTATTTT
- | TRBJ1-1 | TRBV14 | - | CASSQDRVSAFF | TGTGCCAGCAGCCAAGACAGGGTTTCAGCTTTCTTT
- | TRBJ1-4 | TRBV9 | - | CASSVGGATNEKLFF | TGTGCCAGCAGCGTAGGAGGGGCAACTAATGAAAAACTGTTTTTT
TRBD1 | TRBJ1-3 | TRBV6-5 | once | CASSQTGFSGNTIYF | TGTGCCAGCAGTCAGACAGGGTTCTCGGGAAACACCATATATTTT
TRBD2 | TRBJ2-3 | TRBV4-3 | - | CASSQEGGGGTDTQYF | TGCGCCAGCAGCCAAGAAGGCGGGGGAGGCACAGATACGCAGTATTTT
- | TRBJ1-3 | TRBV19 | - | CASKGTLSGNTIYF | TGTGCCAGTAAGGGGACACTCTCTGGAAACACCATATATTTT
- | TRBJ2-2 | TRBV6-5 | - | CASRGMNTGELFF | TGTGCCAGCAGGGGCATGAACACCGGGGAGCTGTTTTTT
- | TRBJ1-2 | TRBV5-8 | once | CASSWGGNYGYTF | TGTGCCAGCAGCTGGGGGGGCAACTATGGCTACACCTTC
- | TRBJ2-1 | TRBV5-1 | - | CASSPRIQGFGNEQFF | TGCGCCAGCAGCCCCCGAATTCAGGGGTTCGGCAATGAGCAGTTCTTC
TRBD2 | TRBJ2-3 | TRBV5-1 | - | CASSPTPSGNSPDTQYF | TGCGCCAGCAGCCCCACCCCTAGCGGGAATTCTCCAGATACGCAGTATTTT
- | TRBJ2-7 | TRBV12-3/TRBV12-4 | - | CASSSRVYYEQYF | TGTGCCAGCAGTTCCCGGGTCTACTACGAGCAGTACTTC